One sample yielded the 17 T cell receptor beta chains listed below, sequenced in a study of blood T cell repertoires in COVID-19. Method: immunoSEQ multiplex PCR; TCRdb's copy keeps in-frame clones and lacks some. The sample has more than 30,000 clones, roughly nine tenths seen once; the top ten hold over 20%. The sample comprised peripheral blood. Receptors originate from an elderly woman with active or convalescent COVID-19.

V and J are TRBV7-9 and TRBJ2-7; 8 nucleotides agree with TRBD1. The V gene's germline CDR1 is SEHNR and CDR2 FQNEAQ (reference sequence). The CDR3 is 12 residues long. Unmatched junction bases numbered 2, after V lost 5 bases and J lost 5 bases. CDR3 sequence: CASSGQGHEQYF. The CDR3 region has the DNA TGTGCCAGCAGCGGACAGGGCCACGAGCAGTACTTC.

This clone was seen a few times. The gene calls are TRBV5-1 and TRBJ2-5; D gene ambiguous. V lost 0 bases and J lost 1, with 13 bases in between. The germline V gene encodes CDR1 SGHRS and CDR2 YFSETQ. The CDR3 length is 16 residues. CDR3 sequence reads: CASSLGPQTAQETQYF. For the CDR3, the DNA is TGCGCCAGCAGCTTGGGCCCCCAAACAGCCCAAGAGACCCAGTACTTC. The full variable domain, its missing parts supplied by reference TRBV5-1 and TRBJ2-5, is KAGVTQTPRYLIKTRGQQVTLSCSPISGHRSVSWYQQTPGQGLQFLFEYFSETQRNKGNFPGRFSGRQFSNSRSEMNVSTLELGDSALYLCASSLGPQTAQETQYFGPGTRLLVL.

The rearrangement joins TRBV9 to TRBJ2-2; D not certain. V lost 4 bases and J 6 bases, leaving 13 bases between the germline ends. The germline V gene encodes CDR1 SGDLS and CDR2 YYNGEE. The CDR3 sequence is 14 residues long. Here the CDR3 DNA reads TGTGCCAGCAGCACACAGACGTCGGCCGGGGAGCTGTTTTTT. Protein sequence: CASSTQTSAGELFF.

The chain links TRBV5-1 to TRBJ2-5; 8 positions match TRBD2. CDR1 is SGHRS, CDR2 YFSETQ, per germline. Trimming took 0 bases from V and 2 from J; bases not matched to a gene: 6. This CDR3 region has 16 residues. The CDR3 DNA sequence: TGCGCCAGCAGCTTGGTTGGGACTAGAAATCAAGAGACCCAGTACTTC. Amino acids: CASSLVGTRNQETQYF.

The chain combines TRBV7-9 with TRBJ1-5; 7 bases match TRBD1. CDR1 is SEHNR and CDR2 is FQNEAQ in the germline V gene (reference sequence). The CDR3 extends over 16 amino acids. Trimming cost V 3 bases and J 3 bases; bases outside gene matches: 8. CDR3 protein: CASSFIGGTDNQPQHF. CDR3 coding DNA: TGTGCCAGCAGCTTTATTGGGGGGACAGACAATCAGCCCCAGCATTTT.

The J gene is TRBJ2-5, the V gene TRBV24-1; a weak D match, TRBD2 (5 bases). The length of the CDR3 is 16 residues. Germline V lookup: CDR1 KGHDR, CDR2 SFDVKD. V was trimmed by 7 bases and J by 5 bases, leaving 22 bases between them. CDR3 sequence reads: CATSRTLFGVRETQYF. The CDR3 DNA reads TGTGCCACCAGCCGCACCTTATTCGGGGTTCGGGAGACCCAGTACTTC.

The genes are TRBV15 and TRBJ2-3, with D unresolved. Germline CDR1 is LNHNV and CDR2 is YYDKDF (reference sequence). The CDR3 spans 11 residues. Trimming left V 4 bases short and J 6 bases short, with 5 bases between. The CDR3 DNA reads TGTGCCACCAGCACCCAGGATACGCAGTATTTT. Translating it yields CATSTQDTQYF. The full variable domain, its missing parts supplied by reference TRBV15 and TRBJ2-3, is DAMVIQNPRYQVTQFGKPVTLSCSQTLNHNVMYWYQQKSSQAPKLLFHYYDKDFNNEADTPDNFQSRRPNTSFCFLDIRSPGLGDTAMYLCATSTQDTQYFGPGTRLTVL.

The chain is built from TRBV28 and TRBJ2-3; the D gene is possibly TRBD2 (6 bases). CDR1 and CDR2 (germline): MDHEN, SYDVKM. The CDR3 consists of 13 residues. V was cut by 6 bases and J by 5 bases, with 12 bases left in between. In DNA, the CDR3 is TGTGCCAGCAGCTCGGCGGGGAGAGATACGCAGTATTTT. This gives the protein CASSSAGRDTQYF.

The chain recombines TRBV7-8 with TRBJ1-4; the match to TRBD1 covers 9 bases. CDR1 is SGHVS and CDR2 is FQNEAQ in the germline V gene. This CDR3 has 16 residues. Trimming removed 5 bases from V and 4 bases from J; junction bases left unmatched: 8. The CDR3 protein is CASSAQSGQGNEKLFF. The CDR3 region has the DNA TGTGCCAGCAGCGCACAATCGGGACAGGGTAATGAAAAACTGTTTTTT.

The V gene is TRBV11-2, the J gene TRBJ2-7, with TRBD1 as a possible D gene (6 bases). The germline gives CDR1 SGHAT, CDR2 FQNNGV. There are 14 residues in the CDR3. Trimming stripped 5 bases from V and 1 base from J, with 12 bases between. The CDR3 protein is CASSHGQISYEQYF. The CDR3 region has the DNA TGTGCCAGCAGCCACGGACAGATTTCCTACGAGCAGTACTTC.

This sequence joins TRBV7-3 and TRBJ2-7; tentatively, D is TRBD1 (6 bases). Trimming shortened V by 4 bases and J by 6 bases, and 10 bases separated the two germline ends. This CDR3 comprises 12 residues. Germline V gives CDR1 SGHTA, CDR2 FQGTGA. The CDR3 DNA reads TGTGCCAGCAGCTACCACAGGGTCGAGCAGTACTTC. Translating gives CASSYHRVEQYF.

The chain links TRBV5-6 to TRBJ2-7, with no clear D. CDR1 is SGHDT, CDR2 YYEEEE, per germline. The CDR3 totals 13 residues. V dropped 4 bases and J dropped 3 bases, with 11 bases sitting between them. The CDR3 DNA reads TGTGCCAGCAGCGTACGACTGAACTACGAGCAGTACTTC. Translation: CASSVRLNYEQYF.

The J gene is TRBJ1-1, the V gene TRBV11-1; no clear D gene. The V and J ends lost 2 bases and 1 base respectively, with 8 bases between them. The CDR3 is 14 residues long. The germline V gene encodes CDR1 SGHAT and CDR2 FQDESV (reference sequence). Written as DNA, the CDR3 is TGTGCCAGCAGCTTATTCTTCGGGAACACTGAAGCTTTCTTT. Protein: CASSLFFGNTEAFF.

This chain connects TRBV7-8 to TRBJ2-1; D is perhaps TRBD2 (5 bases). Looked up from germline, CDR1 is SGHVS and CDR2 is FQNEAQ. CDR3 size: 12 residues. V was cut by 2 bases and J by 9 bases, with 8 bases left in between. CDR3 loop: CASSLLRGEQFF. The CDR3 DNA follows: TGTGCCAGCAGCTTACTACGGGGTGAGCAGTTCTTC.

This clone was counted once. This sequence joins TRBV5-4 and TRBJ2-2; perhaps TRBD2 as D (7 bases). V gave up 1 base and J gave up 4 bases, with 11 bases separating them. This CDR3 has 15 amino acids. CDR1 and CDR2 (germline): SGHNT, YYREEE (reference sequence). The CDR3 spells CASSLTGRGTGELFF. The CDR3, as DNA: TGTGCCAGCAGCTTGACAGGGAGGGGCACCGGGGAGCTGTTTTTT.

This clone occurred once. V usage is TRBV3-1 (or the pseudogene TRBV3-2) and J usage is TRBJ2-5; 10 bases match TRBD1. The CDR3 runs 14 residues. After removal of 4 bases from V and 5 bases from J, the junction contained 4 bases not matched to a gene. Per the germline V gene, CDR1 is LGHDT and CDR2 is YNNKEL (reference sequence). Here the CDR3 DNA reads TGTGCCAGCAGCCGGCGACAGGGGGCTGAGACCCAGTACTTC. It is translated as CASSRRQGAETQYF.

The rearrangement joins TRBV3-1 (or the pseudogene TRBV3-2) to TRBJ2-2; 15 nucleotides match TRBD2. Germline values: CDR1 LGHDT, CDR2 YNNKEL (reference sequence). The CDR3 extends over 16 amino acids. V was pared by 3 bases and J by 5 bases, with 1 base of the junction left unmatched. The DNA for the CDR3 is TGTGCCAGCAGCCAGGGACTAGCGGGGGGTACCGGGGAGCTGTTTTTT. Translation gives CASSQGLAGGTGELFF.